Each of the 12 T cell receptor beta chains below was sequenced from the same sample in a study of spatial heterogeneity in lung cancer. TCRdb re-called the 5' RACE reads through MiXCR, storing one row per CDR3 protein. The sample has roughly 110,000 distinct CDR3 sequences, roughly 10% seen once. Indicated time point: blood at routine non-recurrence follow-up after resection. The sequenced sample was PBMCs, obtained at follow-up. These TCRs come from a female donor with early-stage non-small cell lung cancer.

The V gene is TRBV3-1, the J gene TRBJ2-7; no definite D call. Trimming took 5 bases from V and 3 from J, leaving 5 bases between them. Germline-derived CDR1 and CDR2 are LGHDT and YNNKEL (reference sequence). The CDR3 runs 11 residues. CDR3 sequence: CASSDHYEQYF. The CDR3 coding sequence is TGTGCCAGCAGCGATCACTACGAGCAGTACTTC.

V usage is TRBV3-1 and J usage is TRBJ2-1; possible D gene TRBD1, 6 bases. The CDR3 covers 13 residues. Trimming left V 4 bases short and J 8 bases short, with 12 bases between. Germline values: CDR1 LGHDT, CDR2 YNNKEL (reference sequence). The CDR3 DNA is TGTGCCAGCAGCCCAGGGGTGAGAGATGAGCAGTTCTTC. This gives the protein CASSPGVRDEQFF.

The rearrangement joins TRBV28 to TRBJ1-3; 10 nucleotides match TRBD1. Germline CDR1 MDHEN, CDR2 SYDVKM. The J segment lost 4 bases and the V segment lost 8 bases, leaving 8 bases of the junction unmatched. The CDR3 covers 15 residues. The CDR3 reads CASATGGESGNTIYF. Written as DNA, the CDR3 is TGTGCCAGCGCGACAGGGGGCGAATCAGGAAACACCATATATTTT.

V and J are TRBV7-3 and TRBJ2-1; TRBD2 matches at 13 bases. Germline V gene sequence: CDR1 SGHTA, CDR2 FQGTGA. There are 15 residues in the CDR3. The V segment lost 5 bases and the J segment 9 bases; nucleotides outside the gene matches: 7. CDR3 in amino acids: CASSPRGLAGAEQFF. CDR3 sequence (DNA): TGTGCCAGCAGCCCGCGAGGACTAGCGGGAGCTGAGCAGTTCTTC.

This clonotype turned up a few times. The chain combines TRBV30 with TRBJ2-2; D unclear. The CDR3 sequence is 14 residues long. CDR1 and CDR2 from the germline V gene are GTSNPN and SVGIG (reference sequence). V was pared by 3 bases and J by 5 bases, with 13 bases between. CDR3 region: CAWRIWPSTGELFF. Here the CDR3 DNA reads TGTGCCTGGAGAATCTGGCCTTCGACCGGGGAGCTGTTTTTT.

This clonotype has a count of ten or more. The chain couples TRBV12-3 or TRBV12-4 to TRBJ2-2; 10 bases agree with TRBD2. This CDR3 is built from 14 residues. After removal of 7 bases from V and 7 bases from J, the junction contained 6 bases not matched to a gene. The CDR3 DNA is TGTGCCAGCAAGGGGACTAGCGAGCTCGGGGAGCTGTTTTTT. Translating gives CASKGTSELGELFF.

This clonotype has only a few counts. J is TRBJ1-2 and V is TRBV6-1, with 12 bases that match TRBD1. J was trimmed by 7 bases and V by 6 bases; bases with no gene match: 9. CDR1 and CDR2 (germline): MNHNS, SASEGT. The CDR3 is made up of 15 amino acids. The CDR3 DNA is TGTGCCAGCAGCAGCGGGACAGGGGGCGCGTCTGGCTACACCTTC. The encoded protein is CASSSGTGGASGYTF.

This clonotype has only a few counts. This rearrangement joins TRBV18 to TRBJ2-5; D perhaps matches TRBD1 (6 bases). V lost 3 bases and J 3 bases, leaving 8 bases between the germline ends. Germline CDR1 KGHSH, CDR2 LQKENI. This CDR3 comprises 13 residues. This CDR3 is CASSPRQEETQYF. CDR3 bases: TGTGCCAGCTCACCGAGACAGGAAGAGACCCAGTACTTC. Full variable domain (rest looked up from reference TRBV18 and TRBJ2-5): NAGVMQNPRHLVRRRGQEARLRCSPMKGHSHVYWYRQLPEEGLKFMVYLQKENIIDESGMPKERFSAEFPKEGPSILRIQQVVRGDSAAYFCASSPRQEETQYFGPGTRLLVL.

At least ten counts were recorded for this clonotype. V and J are TRBV19 and TRBJ1-2, with TRBD1 as a possible D gene (6 bases). Trimming pared 5 bases from V and 7 bases from J, leaving 23 bases between. Germline loops: CDR1 LNHDA, CDR2 SQIVND (reference sequence). This CDR3 contains 16 residues. The CDR3 nucleotides are TGTGCCAGTAGTCCACAACCACAGGGAGGGAGCCTTGGCTACACCTTC. This encodes CASSPQPQGGSLGYTF.

The V call is TRBV2, the J call TRBJ2-1, with TRBD2 matching 12 bases. The CDR3 length is 16 residues. The germline gives CDR1 SNHLY, CDR2 FYNNEI. The V and J ends lost 6 bases and 5 bases, in that order; junction bases with no gene match: 8. The CDR3 sequence is CASRGLAGYPHNEQFF. CDR3 DNA: TGTGCCAGCAGAGGACTAGCGGGATATCCCCACAATGAGCAGTTCTTC. Together with reference TRBV2 and TRBJ2-1, the CDR3 gives the full variable domain: EPEVTQTPSHQVTQMGQEVILRCVPISNHLYFYWYRQILGQKVEFLVSFYNNEISEKSEIFDDQFSVERPDGSNFTLKIRSTKLEDSAMYFCASRGLAGYPHNEQFFGPGTRLTVL.

This sequence joins TRBV30 and TRBJ1-1; D may be TRBD1 (5 bases). Germline V gene data show CDR1 as GTSNPN and CDR2 as SVGIG (reference sequence). The CDR3 runs to 13 residues. V was clipped by 5 bases and J by 4 bases, with 14 bases between them. The CDR3 DNA sequence: TGTGCCTGGTGGCGGGGGGGGTTCACTGAAGCTTTCTTT. This sequence encodes CAWWRGGFTEAFF.

There are a few counts of this clonotype. CDR3 nucleotide sequence: TGCAGCCATGTTACCTACAATGAGCAGTTCTTC. It yields the protein CSHVTYNEQFF. The rearrangement uses TRBV29-1 and TRBJ2-1; D unclear. Trimming stripped 8 bases from V and 2 bases from J, with 7 bases between. Germline V gene data show CDR1 as SQVTM and CDR2 as ANQGSEA. The CDR3 is 11 amino acids.